The 24 T cell receptor beta chains below come from one sample, sequenced in a study of OX40 agonist ivuxolimab in advanced cancers. TCRdb's copy holds only in-frame clones and misses some; the assay was immunoSEQ multiplex PCR. The table includes 64,000 or so clones, roughly 80% detected once. Here the sequenced sample was CD4+ or CD8+ T cells sorted from blood, taken in a trial of the OX40 agonist ivuxolimab. The receptors were sampled from an adult with an advanced solid tumor such as melanoma, head and neck, liver or kidney cancer.

This clone was found once. V gene TRBV5-1 combines with J gene TRBJ2-5, with 8 nucleotides matching TRBD2. J was trimmed by 0 bases and V by 4 bases; bases with no gene match: 8. Germline loops: CDR1 SGHRS, CDR2 YFSETQ. CDR3 size: 16 residues. The chain's CDR3 is CASSLGGGRDQETQYF. Here the CDR3 DNA reads TGCGCCAGCAGCCTCGGCGGGGGGCGGGACCAAGAGACCCAGTACTTC.

The rearrangement uses TRBV27 and TRBJ2-7; 7 bases map to TRBD2. This CDR3 is 14 amino acids long. Germline CDR1 is MNHEY and CDR2 is SMNVEV (reference sequence). V lost 6 bases and J lost 4; bases outside the gene matches: 9. CDR3 region: CASSLRETGYEQYF. Written as DNA, the CDR3 is TGTGCCAGCAGCTTGCGGGAGACCGGATACGAGCAGTACTTC.

The table lists this clone with a few counts. This chain links TRBV7-6 with TRBJ2-3; D uncertain. Between the trimmed V and J ends, which lost 0 bases and 1 base, there was a span of 8 bases. Germline loops: CDR1 SGHVS, CDR2 FNYEAQ. The CDR3 sequence is 15 residues long. This CDR3 is CASSLADGGTDTQYF. The DNA of the CDR3 is TGTGCCAGCAGCTTAGCGGACGGAGGCACAGATACGCAGTATTTT.

The chain has TRBV10-3 and TRBJ2-1; maybe TRBD2 (7 bases). Germline V gene lookup returns CDR1 ENHRY and CDR2 SYGVKD. The CDR3 totals 14 residues. Trimming cost V 5 bases and J 4 bases, with 12 bases left between them. The CDR3 here is CAISQAGTYNEQFF. In nucleotides, the CDR3 is TGTGCCATCAGTCAAGCGGGGACATACAATGAGCAGTTCTTC.

The chain has TRBV5-1 and TRBJ1-2; D may be TRBD1 (6 bases). Germline values: CDR1 SGHRS, CDR2 YFSETQ. The CDR3 sequence is 16 residues long. Trimming stripped 4 bases from V and 4 bases from J, with 20 bases between. The CDR3 nucleotides are TGCGCCAGCAGCGGGGAAACAGGGCTGAACCTCTATGGCTACACCTTC. Its protein product is CASSGETGLNLYGYTF.

This sequence joins TRBV7-9 and TRBJ2-5; 8 bases agree with TRBD1. The tail of the sequence fits TRBJ2-7 better, so the J call may be wrong. Germline CDR1 SEHNR, CDR2 FQNEAQ (reference sequence). The CDR3 runs 13 residues. CDR3 amino acids: CASSFGQGTEQYF. The CDR3 DNA reads TGTGCCAGCAGCTTCGGACAGGGAACCGAGCAGTACTTC.

The rearrangement links TRBV6-5 to TRBJ1-1; TRBD1 matches 10 bases. With 6 bases clipped from V and 3 bases from J, the junction kept 7 bases outside the gene matches. The CDR3 extends over 15 amino acids. Germline loops: CDR1 MNHEY, CDR2 SVGAGI. CDR3 DNA: TGTGCCAGCAGCGTAAGGACAGGGGGACACACTGAAGCTTTCTTT. This sequence encodes CASSVRTGGHTEAFF.

The chain employs TRBV18 and TRBJ1-3, with TRBD1 as a possible D gene (5 bases). V was clipped by 3 bases and J by 8 bases, with 14 bases between them. Germline V gene sequence: CDR1 KGHSH, CDR2 LQKENI. This CDR3 contains 14 residues. As DNA, the CDR3 is TGTGCCAGCTCACCGGGAACGGGGGGAGACACCATATATTTT. Translating it yields CASSPGTGGDTIYF.

This chain uses TRBV6-6 with TRBJ1-5, with D possibly matching TRBD1 (5 bases). Per the germline V gene, CDR1 is MNHNY and CDR2 is SVGAGI (reference sequence). V gave up 7 bases and J gave up 0 bases, with 13 bases separating them. This CDR3 is built from 15 residues. The DNA of the CDR3 is TGTGCCAGCACCGGCGCGGGGGGTAGCAATCAGCCCCAGCATTTT. Protein: CASTGAGGSNQPQHF.

The chain couples TRBV5-6 to TRBJ1-2; D is unclear. Germline V gene sequence: CDR1 SGHDT, CDR2 YYEEEE. The CDR3 sequence is 13 residues long. The ends were cut back, 2 bases at V and 0 bases at J, with 5 bases in the middle. As DNA, the CDR3 is TGTGCCAGCAGCTTCGGCGCTAACTATGGCTACACCTTC. Translated, it gives CASSFGANYGYTF.

J is TRBJ1-4 and V is TRBV2; no clear D gene. V lost 4 bases and J 5 bases, leaving 11 bases between the germline ends. Germline V gene data show CDR1 as SNHLY and CDR2 as FYNNEI. The CDR3 has 14 residues. The CDR3 loop is CASSGTGQNEKLFF. The CDR3 nucleotides are TGTGCCAGCAGTGGTACGGGCCAAAATGAAAAACTGTTTTTT.

V gene TRBV5-8 combines with J gene TRBJ1-6, with D perhaps TRBD1 (5 bases). Germline CDR1 reads SGHTS; CDR2 reads YDEGEE. V lost 3 bases, J lost 10 bases, and 20 bases lay in between. This CDR3 region has 16 residues. The CDR3 spells CASSSPRVGVWSPLHF. The CDR3 coding sequence is TGTGCCAGCAGCTCACCCCGGGTGGGGGTGTGGTCACCCCTCCACTTT. Based on the CDR3 plus reference TRBV5-8 and TRBJ1-6, the full variable domain is EAGVTQSPTHLIKTRGQQATLRCSPISGHTSVYWYQQALGLGLQFLLWYDEGEERNRGNFPPRFSGRQFPNYSSELNVNALELEDSALYLCASSSPRVGVWSPLHFGNGTRLTVT.

The CDR3 DNA reads as TGTGCCAGCAGTTTCTTGGGGACAGGGGATCAGCCCCAGCATTTT. It specifies CASSFLGTGDQPQHF. The chain couples TRBV27 to TRBJ1-5, with 10 bases matching TRBD1. The germline V gene has CDR1 MNHEY and CDR2 SMNVEV (reference sequence). The length of the CDR3 is 15 residues. Trimming cost V 3 bases and J 5 bases; bases outside gene matches: 4.

This clone was picked up one time. The chain joins TRBV29-1 to TRBJ2-2, with 15 bases fitting TRBD2. Germline CDR1 is SQVTM and CDR2 is ANQGSEA. This CDR3 has 16 amino acids. With 5 bases clipped from V and 0 bases from J, the junction kept 1 base outside the gene matches. The CDR3 is CSVRTSGGANTGELFF. CDR3 DNA: TGCAGCGTTAGGACTAGCGGGGGGGCGAACACCGGGGAGCTGTTTTTT.

The gene calls are TRBV29-1 and TRBJ2-2; D remains ambiguous. The CDR3 has 10 residues. Between the trimmed V and J ends, which lost 6 bases and 6 bases, there was a span of 5 bases. Per the germline V gene, CDR1 is SQVTM and CDR2 is ANQGSEA. Here the CDR3 reads CSVSPGELFF. CDR3 nucleotides: TGCAGCGTGAGCCCCGGGGAGCTGTTTTTT.

CDR3 residues: CASSPGLAHPSSYNEQFF. The CDR3 nucleotides are TGTGCCAGCAGCCCGGGACTAGCCCACCCCAGCTCCTACAATGAGCAGTTCTTC. The chain uses TRBV4-2 and TRBJ2-1; 9 bases map to TRBD2. The germline V gene has CDR1 LGHNA and CDR2 YNFKEQ. The CDR3 contains 18 residues. The J segment lost 0 bases and the V segment lost 4 bases, leaving 10 bases of the junction unmatched.

The V gene is TRBV7-9, the J gene TRBJ1-3, with a possible D match to TRBD1 (5 bases). Germline V gives CDR1 SEHNR, CDR2 FQNEAQ (reference sequence). V was cut by 2 bases and J by 2 bases, with 13 bases left in between. The length of the CDR3 is 16 residues. CDR3: CASSLRSGGAGNTIYF. The CDR3 DNA is TGTGCCAGCAGCTTAAGGTCGGGAGGGGCTGGAAACACCATATATTTT.

The rearrangement uses TRBV6-6 and TRBJ1-4; possible D gene TRBD1, 6 bases. Looked up from germline, CDR1 is MNHNY and CDR2 is SVGAGI (reference sequence). This CDR3 region has 16 residues. Trimming cost V 6 bases and J 5 bases, with 19 bases left between them. CDR3 in DNA: TGTGCCAGCAGCCCCCCCGGACAGACCTTAAATGAAAAACTGTTTTTT. It encodes CASSPPGQTLNEKLFF.

This clone was seen a single time. This chain uses TRBV9 with TRBJ2-7, with D possibly TRBD1 on 5 matching bases. V gave up 0 bases and J gave up 5 bases, with 6 bases separating them. The V gene's germline CDR1 is SGDLS and CDR2 YYNGEE. The CDR3 runs to 12 residues. The CDR3 loop reads CASSVGGNEQYF. For the CDR3, the DNA is TGTGCCAGCAGCGTAGGGGGCAACGAGCAGTACTTC.

The chain combines TRBV27 with TRBJ1-1; D unclear. The V end was cut by 6 bases, the J end by 0 bases, with 14 bases between. Germline V CDR1 and CDR2: MNHEY, SMNVEV (reference sequence). This CDR3 has 15 amino acids. DNA for the CDR3: TGTGCCAGCAGCCTCTTTGACGGGATGAACACTGAAGCTTTCTTT. This sequence encodes CASSLFDGMNTEAFF.

The chain is built from TRBV6-5 and TRBJ1-1, with 7 bases matching TRBD1. Germline CDR1 reads MNHEY; CDR2 reads SVGAGI. Trimming at V came to 5 bases and at J to 9 bases, leaving 6 bases not matched to a gene. This CDR3 region has 12 residues. CDR3 region: CASSLRGNKAFF. CDR3 sequence (DNA): TGTGCCAGCAGTCTCAGGGGGAATAAAGCTTTCTTT.

The CDR3 spells CASGYRVRNEQYF. The CDR3 DNA sequence: TGTGCCAGCGGATACAGGGTGAGGAACGAGCAGTACTTC. This chain uses TRBV6-5 with TRBJ2-7; perhaps TRBD1 as D (6 bases). The CDR3 sequence is 13 residues long. V was shortened by 8 bases and J by 5 bases, with 16 bases between the two germline ends. Germline V lookup: CDR1 MNHEY, CDR2 SVGAGI.

This clone was observed once. The V and J genes are TRBV15 and TRBJ2-3; D gene ambiguous. Per germline, CDR1 LNHNV and CDR2 YYDKDF (reference sequence). The CDR3 consists of 15 residues. Trimming stripped 1 base from V and 0 bases from J, with 8 bases between. The CDR3 nucleotides read TGTGCCACCAGCAGAGCAGGAGAAAGCACAGATACGCAGTATTTT. This gives the protein CATSRAGESTDTQYF.

The chain recombines TRBV6-5 with TRBJ2-7, with unresolved D. This CDR3 has 15 amino acids. Germline loops: CDR1 MNHEY, CDR2 SVGAGI. Trimming stripped 4 bases from V and 0 bases from J, with 13 bases between. CDR3 amino acids: CASSSTRRSSYEQYF. The CDR3 region has the DNA TGTGCCAGCAGTTCGACCAGGCGTAGCTCCTACGAGCAGTACTTC.